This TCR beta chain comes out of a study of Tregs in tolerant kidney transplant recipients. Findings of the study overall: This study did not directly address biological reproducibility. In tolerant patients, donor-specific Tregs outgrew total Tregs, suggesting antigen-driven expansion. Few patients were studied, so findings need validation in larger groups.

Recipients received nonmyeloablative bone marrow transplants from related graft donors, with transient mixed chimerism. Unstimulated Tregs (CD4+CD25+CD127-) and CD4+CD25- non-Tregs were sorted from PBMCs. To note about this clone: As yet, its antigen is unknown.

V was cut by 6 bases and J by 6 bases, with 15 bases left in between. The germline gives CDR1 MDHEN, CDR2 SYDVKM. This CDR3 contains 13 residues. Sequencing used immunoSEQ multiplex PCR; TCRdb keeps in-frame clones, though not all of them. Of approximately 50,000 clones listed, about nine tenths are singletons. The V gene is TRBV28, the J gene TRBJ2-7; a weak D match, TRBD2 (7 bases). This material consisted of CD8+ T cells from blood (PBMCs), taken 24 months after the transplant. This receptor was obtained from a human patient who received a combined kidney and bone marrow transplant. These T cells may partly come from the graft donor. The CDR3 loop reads CASRRWGGAEQYF. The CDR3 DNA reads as TGTGCCAGCAGAAGGTGGGGGGGCGCCGAGCAGTACTTC.